The 25 T cell receptor beta chains presented below share a single source sample, sequenced in a study of CD8+ T cells in alopecia areata. After isolation, RNA underwent reverse transcription to generate cDNA as the sequencing template. TCRdb keeps only in-frame clones here, not all; method: immunoSEQ multiplex PCR. The sample shows about 150,000 clones, 45% to 60% of them seen only once. Documented treatment: oral pan-JAK inhibitor, 5-10 mg twice daily. The sample in question was CD8+ T cells sorted from blood, obtained at week 4, from a patient treated with tofacitinib. The source is a human donor with alopecia areata.

The J gene is TRBJ1-5, the V gene TRBV27, with 7 bases matching TRBD1. CDR3 length equals 15 residues. Germline values: CDR1 MNHEY, CDR2 SMNVEV (reference sequence). V was clipped by 5 bases and J by 0 bases; unmatched bases: 4. The CDR3 sequence: CASSNNRGSNQPQHF. The CDR3 bases are TGTGCCAGCAGTAACAACAGGGGTAGCAATCAGCCCCAGCATTTT.

This sequence joins TRBV13 and TRBJ2-2, with D perhaps matching TRBD1 (5 bases). Trimming took 2 bases from V and 6 from J, leaving 10 bases between them. Germline lookup yields CDR1 PRHDT and CDR2 FYEKMQ (reference sequence). The CDR3 extends over 14 amino acids. The CDR3 DNA sequence: TGTGCCAGCAGCTTACGCAGGGCTCCCGGGGAGCTGTTTTTT. It specifies CASSLRRAPGELFF.

V is TRBV29-1 and J is TRBJ1-2; D perhaps matches TRBD1 (5 bases). The V gene's germline CDR1 is SQVTM and CDR2 ANQGSEA. V was pared by 0 bases and J by 3 bases, with 11 bases between. This CDR3 has 14 residues. The CDR3 bases are TGCAGCGTTGAAGATCAGGGACTGGACTATGGCTACACCTTC. This gives the protein CSVEDQGLDYGYTF. The full variable domain, its missing parts supplied by reference TRBV29-1 and TRBJ1-2, is SAVISQKPSRDICQRGTSLTIQCQVDSQVTMMFWYRQQPGQSLTLIATANQGSEATYESGFVIDKFPISRPNLTFSTLTVSNMSPEDSSIYLCSVEDQGLDYGYTFGSGTRLTVV.

This sequence joins TRBV2 and TRBJ1-6; 7 bases match TRBD1. This CDR3 has 12 amino acids. After removal of 8 bases from V and 11 bases from J, the junction contained 6 bases not matched to a gene. From germline, CDR1 is SNHLY and CDR2 FYNNEI. The CDR3 sequence is CASQGTVTPLHF. The CDR3 coding sequence is TGTGCCAGCCAGGGGACAGTCACACCCCTCCACTTT. Full variable domain (outside the CDR3, taken from reference TRBV2 and TRBJ1-6): EPEVTQTPSHQVTQMGQEVILRCVPISNHLYFYWYRQILGQKVEFLVSFYNNEISEKSEIFDDQFSVERPDGSNFTLKIRSTKLEDSAMYFCASQGTVTPLHFGNGTRLTVT.

The chain is built from TRBV27 and TRBJ1-2; D gene ambiguous. CDR1 is MNHEY and CDR2 is SMNVEV in the germline V gene (reference sequence). Trimming took 5 bases from V and 2 from J, leaving 18 bases between them. The CDR3 loop spans 16 amino acids. Here the CDR3 reads CASSPYSASLNYGYTF. CDR3 nucleotides: TGTGCCAGCAGTCCCTACAGCGCTAGTCTGAACTATGGCTACACCTTC.

The chain carries TRBV5-6 and TRBJ2-3, with 15 bases aligning to TRBD2. Germline assignment: CDR1 SGHDT and CDR2 YYEEEE. The CDR3 covers 17 residues. V was clipped by 2 bases and J by 2 bases; unmatched bases: 3. The CDR3 reads CASSFGLAGGYTDTQYF. The CDR3 region has the DNA TGTGCCAGCAGCTTCGGACTAGCGGGGGGGTACACAGATACGCAGTATTTT.

This clone appeared many times. The chain is built from TRBV5-1 and TRBJ2-7; D call uncertain. Trimming removed 3 bases at V and 6 bases at J, with 10 bases between. The CDR3 is 12 residues long. CDR1 is SGHRS, CDR2 YFSETQ, per germline. The CDR3 protein is CASSSGAVEQYF. The DNA of the CDR3 is TGCGCCAGCAGCTCTGGCGCGGTCGAGCAGTACTTC.

The V gene is TRBV11-2, the J gene TRBJ1-5, with no clear D. Germline values: CDR1 SGHAT, CDR2 FQNNGV. V shed 5 bases and J shed 0 bases, with 8 bases lying between them. The CDR3 has 14 amino acids. CDR3 coding DNA: TGTGCCAGCAGCCCGCGGTATAGCAATCAGCCCCAGCATTTT. It specifies CASSPRYSNQPQHF.

The chain couples TRBV4-3 to TRBJ1-1, with 7 bases lining up with TRBD1. This CDR3 has 15 amino acids. Looked up from germline, CDR1 is LGHNA and CDR2 is YSLEER. V lost 1 base and J lost 5; bases outside the gene matches: 7. The CDR3, as DNA: TGCGCCAGCAGCCAAGCCGACAGGGCCGGGACTGAAGCTTTCTTT. This translates into CASSQADRAGTEAFF.

V is TRBV27 and J is TRBJ1-2; D is ambiguous. This CDR3 contains 13 residues. Germline CDR1 MNHEY, CDR2 SMNVEV (reference sequence). With 5 bases removed from V and 8 bases from J, the gap between germline ends came to 15 bases. Here the CDR3 reads CASSTWTGMGYTF. The CDR3 DNA reads TGTGCCAGCAGTACTTGGACGGGGATGGGCTACACCTTC.

The chain recombines TRBV30 with TRBJ2-5; 12 nucleotides match TRBD2. Unmatched junction bases numbered 15, after V lost 5 bases and J lost 5 bases. Germline V gene data show CDR1 as GTSNPN and CDR2 as SVGIG (reference sequence). The CDR3 spans 17 residues. The CDR3 coding sequence is TGTGCCTGGCGGCGTCTAGCGGGGGGGGACCCGCGTGAGACCCAGTACTTC. Translated, it gives CAWRRLAGGDPRETQYF.

The chain joins TRBV13 to TRBJ2-7, with TRBD1 matching over 11 bases. Germline loops: CDR1 PRHDT, CDR2 FYEKMQ (reference sequence). CDR3 length: 14 amino acids. The J segment lost 5 bases and the V segment lost 6 bases, leaving 6 bases of the junction unmatched. DNA for the CDR3: TGTGCCAGCAGGTTGGACAGGGGGCCCAACGAGCAGTACTTC. Encoded protein: CASRLDRGPNEQYF.

V gene TRBV9 combines with J gene TRBJ2-4; a possible D gene is TRBD2 (5 bases). The ends were cut back, 4 bases at V and 0 bases at J, with 14 bases in the middle. The CDR3 contains 16 residues. Looked up from germline, CDR1 is SGDLS and CDR2 is YYNGEE. The CDR3 sequence: CASSKEGRLAKNIQYF. Written as DNA, the CDR3 is TGTGCCAGCAGCAAAGAGGGCAGATTAGCCAAAAACATTCAGTACTTC.

This CDR3 reads CAISEDRVYSTDTQYF. Here the CDR3 DNA reads TGTGCCATCAGTGAGGACAGAGTCTATAGCACAGATACGCAGTATTTT. V usage is TRBV10-3 and J usage is TRBJ2-3, with D perhaps matching TRBD1 (5 bases). V gave up 2 bases and J gave up 0 bases, with 12 bases separating them. This CDR3 comprises 16 residues. Germline CDR1 is ENHRY and CDR2 is SYGVKD.

This clone turned up a few times. The chain couples TRBV23-1 to TRBJ1-5, with 8 bases identical to TRBD1. TRBV23-1 is sorted into the ORF group, with uncertain function. The CDR3 runs 16 residues. With V trimmed by 7 bases and J by 2 bases, 10 bases remained unmatched. CDR3 sequence (DNA): TGCGCCAGCACCTGGACAGGGAGCAGCGGCAATCAGCCCCAGCATTTT. It encodes CASTWTGSSGNQPQHF.

The chain recombines TRBV29-1 with TRBJ2-3, with D hard to call. The V end lost 1 base, the J end lost 8 bases, and 7 bases lay between the germline ends. Germline CDR1 SQVTM, CDR2 ANQGSEA. There are 11 residues in the CDR3. The CDR3, as DNA: TGCAGCGTTGAAGTGGAAGGTACGCAGTATTTT. Its protein is CSVEVEGTQYF.

In its sample, this clone was seen a few times. The chain has TRBV14 and TRBJ2-7; TRBD2 matches at 8 bases. The ends lost 4 bases at V and 2 bases at J; junction bases unmatched: 4. The CDR3 covers 14 residues. The germline CDR1 and CDR2 sequences are SGHDN and FVKESK. CDR3 residues: CASSPLRGAYEQYF. The CDR3 DNA is TGTGCCAGCAGCCCTTTGCGGGGGGCCTACGAGCAGTACTTC.

The CDR3 spells CASSLKSSDTQYF. CDR3 DNA: TGTGCCAGCAGCTTAAAGTCGTCAGATACGCAGTATTTT. J is TRBJ2-3 and V is TRBV13, with D unresolved. Germline V lookup: CDR1 PRHDT, CDR2 FYEKMQ (reference sequence). The CDR3 extends over 13 amino acids. The V end lost 2 bases, the J end lost 4 bases, and 7 bases lay between the germline ends.

The rearrangement links TRBV4-1 to TRBJ1-1; no firm D call. CDR1 MGHRA and CDR2 YSYEKL come from the germline V gene. Trimming shortened V by 0 bases and J by 4 bases, and 12 bases separated the two germline ends. The CDR3 has 15 residues. In DNA form, the CDR3 reads TGCGCCAGCAGCCAAGATTATTCCTGGCTCACTGAAGCTTTCTTT. The encoded protein is CASSQDYSWLTEAFF.

This clone was picked up a small number of times. The chain links TRBV10-3 to TRBJ2-7, with D tentatively TRBD1 (6 bases). Germline V lookup: CDR1 ENHRY, CDR2 SYGVKD. V dropped 0 bases and J dropped 1 base, with 13 bases sitting between them. The CDR3 has 16 amino acids. CDR3: CAISESLVTGSYEQYF. The CDR3, as DNA: TGTGCCATCAGTGAGTCCCTAGTGACAGGTTCCTACGAGCAGTACTTC.

This chain connects TRBV29-1 to TRBJ2-5, with D maybe TRBD2 (5 bases). V was shortened by 4 bases and J by 2 bases, with 8 bases between the two germline ends. Germline V CDR1 and CDR2: SQVTM, ANQGSEA. The CDR3 totals 12 residues. The CDR3 reads CSVAGSQETQYF. DNA of the CDR3: TGCAGCGTTGCGGGATCACAAGAGACCCAGTACTTC.

This clone was counted between two and nine times. Other nucleotide sequences in the sample specify the same CDR3. V usage is TRBV5-4 and J usage is TRBJ2-7; D is uncertain. V was clipped by 0 bases and J by 2 bases, with 6 bases between them. Germline CDR1 SGHNT, CDR2 YYREEE (reference sequence). This CDR3 comprises 13 residues. The CDR3 is CASSLGGTYEQYF. Here the CDR3 DNA reads TGTGCCAGCAGCTTGGGTGGAACCTACGAGCAGTACTTC.

V is TRBV5-1 and J is TRBJ2-3; 7 bases map to TRBD2. Germline CDR1 SGHRS, CDR2 YFSETQ. V lost 4 bases to trimming and J lost 0 bases; unmatched junction nucleotides: 8. The CDR3 is 16 residues long. CDR3 nucleotide sequence: TGCGCCAGCAGCGTAGCAGCGGGGTCCAGCACAGATACGCAGTATTTT. This encodes CASSVAAGSSTDTQYF.

The rearrangement uses TRBV6-5 and TRBJ2-2; TRBD1 might be the D (5 bases). The CDR3 is 15 amino acids. V was trimmed by 0 bases and J by 1 base, leaving 6 bases between them. Germline CDR1 reads MNHEY; CDR2 reads SVGAGI. CDR3 in amino acids: CASSYSGQNTGELFF. CDR3 bases: TGTGCCAGCAGTTACTCCGGACAGAACACCGGGGAGCTGTTTTTT.

This clone was recorded a few times. The gene calls are TRBV4-1 and TRBJ2-3; D ambiguous. This CDR3 has 17 amino acids. Germline lookup yields CDR1 MGHRA and CDR2 YSYEKL. V was cut by 0 bases and J by 0 bases, with 13 bases left in between. The CDR3 region is CASSQDRALKSTDTQYF. The CDR3 bases are TGCGCCAGCAGCCAAGATAGGGCCCTCAAGAGCACAGATACGCAGTATTTT.